The clone carrying this T cell receptor (beta chain) was observed at least ten times. The data belong to a study of T cells in Graves' hyperthyroidism and ophthalmopathy. Germline loops: CDR1 MDHEN, CDR2 SYDVKM. With 7 bases removed from V and 5 bases from J, the gap between germline ends came to 11 bases. The CDR3 has 13 residues. If no ophthalmopathy progression occurred within 18 months, Graves' hyperthyroidism was stable. From RNA transcripts, TCR beta CDR3 regions were amplified. The TCR CDR3 first-round RT-PCR relied on the HTBI primer set. Each CDR3 protein gets one entry after TCRdb re-called the multiplex PCR reads with MiXCR. The repertoire holds hundreds of thousands of distinct CDR3 sequences, with around 15% as singletons.

The sequence came from a young woman with Graves' hyperthyroidism. The chain recombines TRBV28 with TRBJ2-2; D not certain. The sequencing input was blood. CDR3 nucleotides: TGTGCCAGCACCCCCCTGTGGACCGGGGAGCTGTTTTTT. Amino acid sequence: CASTPLWTGELFF. Full variable domain (remainder filled in from reference TRBV28 and TRBJ2-2): DVKVTQSSRYLVKRTGEKVFLECVQDMDHENMFWYRQDPGLGLRLIYFSYDVKMKEKGDIPEGYSVSREKKERFSLILESASTNQTSMYLCASTPLWTGELFFGEGSRLTVL.